In this sample, the clone carrying this T cell receptor (beta chain) turned up a few times. Its antigen is unidentified. The data derive from a study of beta chain features in type 1 diabetes. Study-level points and caveats: Patients with type 1 diabetes showed fewer VDJ junction insertions and more deletions.

Every isolated RNA sample was fully reverse transcribed, so sequencing captured expressed TCRB transcripts. Here immunoSEQ multiplex PCR was the method, and the copy in TCRdb shows in-frame clones only, minus some. The table includes nearly 250,000 clones, about 14% detected once. A CD45RO/CCR7/CD25/CD127/CD95/CD27 panel sorted naive, central memory, regulatory and stem cell-like memory CD4+ cells. Germline CDR1 and CDR2: ENHRY and SYGVKD. V dropped 5 bases and J dropped 5 bases, with 16 bases sitting between them. This CDR3 comprises 14 residues. V usage is TRBV10-3 and J usage is TRBJ2-7; tentative D call: TRBD2 (5 bases). The sequenced sample was naive CD4+ T cells from blood. The sequence came from a woman in her thirties or forties in good health. CDR3 sequence: CAISTVEVQHEQYF. For the CDR3, the DNA is TGTGCCATCAGTACCGTGGAGGTACAACACGAGCAGTACTTC.